This T cell receptor (beta chain) appears in the sequencing data of a study of T cells after yellow fever vaccination. Study observations and caveats: Although the secondary response was weaker, it peaked faster, at day 5 versus 15.

CDR3 length: 16 amino acids. Germline CDR1 KGHSH, CDR2 LQKENI. V lost 6 bases and J lost 4; bases outside the gene matches: 8. Concerning this clonotype itself: Its antigen remains unidentified.

TCRdb recomputed calls from the 5' RACE reads with MiXCR, one row per CDR3 protein. The sample has roughly 500,000 distinct CDR3 sequences; roughly 19% are singletons. The sequencing here drew on PBMCs, taken 15 days after the yellow fever booster vaccination. This chain uses TRBV18 with TRBJ2-1, with 11 bases aligning to TRBD2. The sequence was obtained from a man aged 30-40 years who received the YFV17D yellow fever vaccine. This CDR3 is CASSPTSGRGYNEQFF. The CDR3 DNA follows: TGTGCCAGCTCTCCTACTAGCGGGAGAGGGTACAATGAGCAGTTCTTC. The full variable domain, with the rest looked up from reference TRBV18 and TRBJ2-1, is NAGVMQNPRHLVRRRGQEARLRCSPMKGHSHVYWYRQLPEEGLKFMVYLQKENIIDESGMPKERFSAEFPKEGPSILRIQQVVRGDSAAYFCASSPTSGRGYNEQFFGPGTRLTVL.